Below, one T cell receptor beta chain is given with its context. Sequencing was performed with immunoSEQ multiplex PCR; in TCRdb, only in-frame clones are kept and a portion is missing. Of a few hundred thousand clones listed, 65% to 85% are singletons. The sample comes from a study of blood T cell repertoires in COVID-19. The ends were cut back, 4 bases at V and 7 bases at J, with 18 bases in the middle. The length of the CDR3 is 16 residues. The germline V gene encodes CDR1 SGHRS and CDR2 YFSETQ. Cohort placement rested on clinical history that participants reported themselves. Sequencing was performed on PBMCs or T cells enriched from blood (not recorded which). This chain joins TRBV5-1 and TRBJ1-6; a possible D gene is TRBD1 (5 bases). This TCR was sampled from a man aged 45 to 65 who had recovered from COVID-19. CDR3 in amino acids: CASSPSTGVRNSPLHF. CDR3 nucleotide sequence: TGCGCCAGCAGCCCATCAACGGGGGTACGGAATTCACCCCTCCACTTT.